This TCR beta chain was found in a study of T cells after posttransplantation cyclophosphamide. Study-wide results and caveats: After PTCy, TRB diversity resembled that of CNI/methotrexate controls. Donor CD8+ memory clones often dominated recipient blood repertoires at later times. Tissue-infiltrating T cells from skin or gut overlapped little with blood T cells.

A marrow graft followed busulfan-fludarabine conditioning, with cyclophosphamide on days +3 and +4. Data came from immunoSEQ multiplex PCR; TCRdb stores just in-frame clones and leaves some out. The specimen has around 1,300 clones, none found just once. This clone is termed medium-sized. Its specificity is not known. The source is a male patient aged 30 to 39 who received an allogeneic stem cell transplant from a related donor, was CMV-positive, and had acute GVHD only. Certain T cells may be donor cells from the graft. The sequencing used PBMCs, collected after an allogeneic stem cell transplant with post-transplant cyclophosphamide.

DNA for the CDR3: TGTGCCAGTAGTATATCTGGGCAGGTCTATGGCTACACCTTC. It yields the protein CASSISGQVYGYTF. The chain joins TRBV19 to TRBJ1-2; no reliable D call. The CDR3 consists of 14 residues. Germline V CDR1 and CDR2: LNHDA, SQIVND (reference sequence). With 2 bases removed from V and 4 bases from J, the gap between germline ends came to 11 bases.